Detailed here is one T cell receptor (beta chain). The data derive from a study of CD8 T cells in Susac syndrome. Random hexamers were used to reverse transcribe an amount of roughly 0.5 to 1 ug RNA. Each CDR3 protein gets one entry after TCRdb re-called the immunoSEQ multiplex PCR reads with MiXCR. Seen here are about 140,000 distinct CDR3 sequences, about 95% observed once, and the top ten hold 0.14%. The CDR3 spans 16 residues. The germline gives CDR1 LNHNV, CDR2 YYDKDF (reference sequence). V lost 0 bases and J lost 6; bases outside the gene matches: 7. The sample taken for sequencing was CD4+ T cells from PBMCs. The chain carries TRBV15 and TRBJ2-3, with 9 bases fitting TRBD1. The source is a human donor with Susac syndrome. CDR3 DNA: TGTGCCACCAGCAGAGAGGGACAGGGTCCATTCGATACGCAGTATTTT. Protein product: CATSREGQGPFDTQYF.